These 15 T cell receptor beta chains came from one sample sequenced in a study of circulating and synovial CD4+ cells in juvenile arthritis. TCRdb keeps only in-frame clones here, not all; method: immunoSEQ multiplex PCR. Of tens of thousands of clones in the sample, more than 90% are singletons; the top ten hold 0.15% to 0.2%. Source material: CD4+ T cells from blood. The receptors were gathered from a human donor with juvenile idiopathic arthritis.

V is TRBV19 and J is TRBJ1-1; D is ambiguous. From germline, CDR1 is LNHDA and CDR2 SQIVND (reference sequence). CDR3 length equals 15 residues. The V end was cut by 3 bases, the J end by 2 bases, with 13 bases between. The CDR3 DNA follows: TGTGCCAGTAGTATTAATGCGTTTGGTAACACTGAAGCTTTCTTT. It yields the protein CASSINAFGNTEAFF.

The CDR3: CASSERGVDQPQHF. CDR3 in DNA: TGTGCCAGCAGTGAACGGGGGGTTGATCAGCCCCAGCATTTT. This chain joins TRBV6-1 and TRBJ1-5, with D possibly TRBD1 on 5 matching bases. The CDR3 runs 14 residues. V was cut by 2 bases and J by 5 bases, with 10 bases left in between. Germline lookup yields CDR1 MNHNS and CDR2 SASEGT.

This sequence joins TRBV4-2 and TRBJ1-4; D gene unclear. The CDR3 length is 14 residues. Germline loops: CDR1 LGHNA, CDR2 YNFKEQ. The V gene lost 3 bases and the J gene lost 6 bases, with 11 bases spanning the gap. The CDR3 nucleotides read TGTGCCAGCAGCCAGGACCGGAGGGATGAAAAACTGTTTTTT. As protein: CASSQDRRDEKLFF.

The V gene is TRBV6-1, the J gene TRBJ1-4; possibly TRBD1 for D (5 bases). The CDR3 loop spans 14 amino acids. CDR1 and CDR2 (germline): MNHNS, SASEGT. V gave up 8 bases and J gave up 7 bases, with 17 bases separating them. CDR3 sequence reads: CASGGTGEGEKLFF. The CDR3 region has the DNA TGTGCCAGCGGGGGGACCGGGGAAGGTGAAAAACTGTTTTTT.

The V gene is TRBV30, the J gene TRBJ1-4, with 9 bases that match TRBD1. The CDR3 is 15 amino acids. Trimming removed 3 bases from V and 8 bases from J; junction bases left unmatched: 10. Germline lookup yields CDR1 GTSNPN and CDR2 SVGIG (reference sequence). The CDR3 region has the DNA TGTGCCTGGAGACCCCACAGGGGGCGGGAGGAAAAACTGTTTTTT. Translated: CAWRPHRGREEKLFF.

The J gene is TRBJ2-1, the V gene TRBV25-1; D gene unclear. Trimming took off 5 bases at V and 10 bases at J, with 12 bases between the two ends. This CDR3 is 12 amino acids long. Germline CDR1 and CDR2: MGHDK and SYGVNS. Here the CDR3 reads CASSLTEEEQFF. The CDR3 DNA reads TGTGCCAGCAGTTTAACCGAGGAAGAGCAGTTCTTC.

The J gene is TRBJ1-5, the V gene TRBV6-1; 12 bases map to TRBD1. The CDR3 is made up of 15 amino acids. Germline lookup yields CDR1 MNHNS and CDR2 SASEGT. J was trimmed by 5 bases and V by 6 bases; bases with no gene match: 5. CDR3 sequence (DNA): TGTGCCAGCAGGGGACAGGGGGCCCTTTATCAGCCCCAGCATTTT. Translating gives CASRGQGALYQPQHF.

The chain carries TRBV9 and TRBJ1-1; D is undetermined. The ends were cut back, 0 bases at V and 0 bases at J, with 6 bases in the middle. CDR1 and CDR2 (germline): SGDLS, YYNGEE. The CDR3 is made up of 14 amino acids. CDR3 coding DNA: TGTGCCAGCAGCGTAGGAGGGATGAACACTGAAGCTTTCTTT. It encodes CASSVGGMNTEAFF.

The chain uses TRBV5-6 and TRBJ1-2; 8 nucleotides line up with TRBD1. Trimming took 2 bases from V and 3 from J; bases not matched to a gene: 6. Germline CDR1 is SGHDT and CDR2 is YYEEEE. This CDR3 spans 15 amino acids. The CDR3 DNA is TGTGCCAGCAGCTTAATGGCAGGGGGCGACTATGGCTACACCTTC. This codes for CASSLMAGGDYGYTF.

The rearrangement links TRBV4-2 to TRBJ2-2, with 9 bases aligning to TRBD1. V trimming: 3 bases; J trimming: 0 bases; junction bases outside the gene matches: 2. The germline V gene has CDR1 LGHNA and CDR2 YNFKEQ. The CDR3 contains 16 residues. The CDR3 spells CASSQGTGPNTGELFF. The CDR3 DNA reads as TGTGCCAGCAGCCAGGGGACAGGGCCGAACACCGGGGAGCTGTTTTTT.

The chain combines TRBV28 with TRBJ2-5, with 8 nucleotides matching TRBD1. Unmatched junction bases numbered 8, after V lost 1 base and J lost 7 bases. Germline CDR1 is MDHEN and CDR2 is SYDVKM. The CDR3 sequence is 15 residues long. DNA for the CDR3: TGTGCCAGCAGTTTATCGGACAGGGCCGGGGGGACCCAGTACTTC. Its protein is CASSLSDRAGGTQYF.

The V and J genes are TRBV4-1 and TRBJ2-5; the D is unclear. The V and J ends lost 0 bases and 5 bases respectively, with 13 bases between them. The CDR3 is made up of 15 amino acids. Per germline, CDR1 MGHRA and CDR2 YSYEKL. The CDR3 spells CASSQDEIGWETQYF. CDR3 coding DNA: TGCGCCAGCAGCCAAGATGAGATTGGTTGGGAGACCCAGTACTTC.

The chain has TRBV7-9 and TRBJ2-7; D is perhaps TRBD1 (6 bases). This CDR3 spans 14 amino acids. CDR1 SEHNR and CDR2 FQNEAQ come from the germline V gene (reference sequence). V lost 3 bases and J lost 2, with 11 bases in between. The CDR3 reads CASSFLGTTYEQYF. DNA of the CDR3: TGTGCCAGCAGCTTCTTAGGGACAACCTACGAGCAGTACTTC.

The genes are TRBV28 and TRBJ1-5; unclear D gene. This CDR3 has 16 amino acids. V dropped 3 bases and J dropped 6 bases, with 18 bases sitting between them. From germline, CDR1 is MDHEN and CDR2 SYDVKM. The CDR3 region is CASSFTFLISSQPQHF. In nucleotides, the CDR3 is TGTGCCAGCAGTTTCACCTTCCTCATATCGAGTCAGCCCCAGCATTTT.

This clone has only a few counts. V usage is TRBV5-1 and J usage is TRBJ2-6; D is unclear. Germline V lookup: CDR1 SGHRS, CDR2 YFSETQ. The V gene lost 2 bases and the J gene lost 1 base, with 4 bases spanning the gap. The CDR3 has 14 amino acids. Written as DNA, the CDR3 is TGCGCCAGCAGCTTCGGGTCTGGGGCCAACGTCCTGACTTTC. It translates to CASSFGSGANVLTF. Variable domain in full (rest from reference TRBV5-1 and TRBJ2-6): KAGVTQTPRYLIKTRGQQVTLSCSPISGHRSVSWYQQTPGQGLQFLFEYFSETQRNKGNFPGRFSGRQFSNSRSEMNVSTLELGDSALYLCASSFGSGANVLTFGAGSRLTVL.